This TCR beta chain was found in a study of T cells after yellow fever vaccination. Between the trimmed V and J ends, which lost 4 bases and 3 bases, there was a span of 6 bases. This CDR3 has 12 amino acids. CDR1 and CDR2 (germline): KGHDR, SFDVKD. This clonotype was counted ten times or more. The authors made TCR cDNA by 5'RACE template switching, adding a universal primer site and UMIs. Each CDR3 protein is one row after TCRdb ran MiXCR on the 5' RACE reads. The sample shows about 110,000 distinct CDR3 sequences, 7% to 8.5% of them seen only once. The sequence came from a man younger than 40 who received the YFV17D yellow fever vaccine. The sequencing here drew on CD8+ T cells sorted from PBMCs, taken 45 days after the yellow fever booster vaccination. The chain recombines TRBV24-1 with TRBJ2-7; D perhaps matches TRBD1 (6 bases). CDR3 in DNA: TGTGCCACCAGTGAGACAGGCTACGAGCAGTACTTC. Encoded protein: CATSETGYEQYF.